This TCR beta chain derives from a study of blood T cell repertoires in COVID-19. Study summary: PBMCs, B-cell-depleted T cells, or T cells provided the cDNA or gDNA that made up the material.

CDR3 length: 16 amino acids. From germline, CDR1 is SGHVS and CDR2 FNYEAQ. V gave up 1 base and J gave up 5 bases; unmatched junction bases: 4. TCRdb's table, derived via immunoSEQ multiplex PCR, lists solely in-frame clones and lacks some. The sample has about 260,000 clones, about four fifths seen once. The sequence derives from a woman between 40 and 50 years old who had recovered from COVID-19. The specimen was peripheral blood. The chain recombines TRBV7-6 with TRBJ2-2, with 10 bases fitting TRBD1. CDR3 coding DNA: TGTGCCAGCAGCTTAGAAGGGACAGGGGTAACCGGGGAGCTGTTTTTT. Translated, it gives CASSLEGTGVTGELFF.